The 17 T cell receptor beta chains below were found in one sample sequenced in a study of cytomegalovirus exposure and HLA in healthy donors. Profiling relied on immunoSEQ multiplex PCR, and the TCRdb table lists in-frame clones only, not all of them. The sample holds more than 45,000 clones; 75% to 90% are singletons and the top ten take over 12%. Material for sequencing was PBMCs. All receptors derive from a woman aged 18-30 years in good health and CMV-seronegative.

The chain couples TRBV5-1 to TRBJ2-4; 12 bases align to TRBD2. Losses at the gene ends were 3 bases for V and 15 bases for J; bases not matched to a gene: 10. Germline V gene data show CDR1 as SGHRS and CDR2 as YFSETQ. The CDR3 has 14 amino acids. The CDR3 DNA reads TGCGCCAGCAGCTCTACCCCGACTAGCGGGAGAGGGTACTTC. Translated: CASSSTPTSGRGYF.

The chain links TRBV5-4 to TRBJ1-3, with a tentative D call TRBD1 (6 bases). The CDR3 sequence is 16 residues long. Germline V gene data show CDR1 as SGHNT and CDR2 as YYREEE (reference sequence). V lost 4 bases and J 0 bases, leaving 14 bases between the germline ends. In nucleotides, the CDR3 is TGTGCCAGCAGCGTCTCCACAGGGAGCTCTGGAAACACCATATATTTT. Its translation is CASSVSTGSSGNTIYF.

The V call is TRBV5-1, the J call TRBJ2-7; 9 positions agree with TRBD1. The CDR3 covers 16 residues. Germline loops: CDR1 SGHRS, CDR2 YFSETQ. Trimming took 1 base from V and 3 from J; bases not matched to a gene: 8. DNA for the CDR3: TGCGCCAGCAGCTTGAGTCGGACAGGGGCAAGCTACGAGCAGTACTTC. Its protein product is CASSLSRTGASYEQYF.

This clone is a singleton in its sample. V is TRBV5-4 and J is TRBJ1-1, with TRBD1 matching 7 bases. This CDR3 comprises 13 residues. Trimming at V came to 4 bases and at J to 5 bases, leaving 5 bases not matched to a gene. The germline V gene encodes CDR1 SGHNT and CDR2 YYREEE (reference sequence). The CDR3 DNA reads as TGTGCCAGCAGCCCAGGGGGGAGGACTGAAGCTTTCTTT. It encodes CASSPGGRTEAFF.

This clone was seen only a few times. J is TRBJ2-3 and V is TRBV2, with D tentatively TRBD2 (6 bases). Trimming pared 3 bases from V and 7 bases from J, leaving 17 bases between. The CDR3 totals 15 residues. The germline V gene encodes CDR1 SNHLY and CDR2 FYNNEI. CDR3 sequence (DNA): TGTGCCAGCAGTGACAGCGGGCCCTTTCCCAATACGCAGTATTTT. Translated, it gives CASSDSGPFPNTQYF.

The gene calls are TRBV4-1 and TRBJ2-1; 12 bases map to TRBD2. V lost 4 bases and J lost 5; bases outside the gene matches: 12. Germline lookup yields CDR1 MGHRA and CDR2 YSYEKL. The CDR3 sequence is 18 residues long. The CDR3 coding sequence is TGCGCCAGCAGCCTTAGGACTAGCGGGACCCCTTTTGACAATGAGCAGTTCTTC. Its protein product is CASSLRTSGTPFDNEQFF.

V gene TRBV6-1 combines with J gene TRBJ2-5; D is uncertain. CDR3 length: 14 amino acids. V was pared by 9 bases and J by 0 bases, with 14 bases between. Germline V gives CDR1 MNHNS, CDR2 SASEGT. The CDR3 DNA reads TGTGCCAGTCAAGCTCAACTGTACCAAGAGACCCAGTACTTC. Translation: CASQAQLYQETQYF.

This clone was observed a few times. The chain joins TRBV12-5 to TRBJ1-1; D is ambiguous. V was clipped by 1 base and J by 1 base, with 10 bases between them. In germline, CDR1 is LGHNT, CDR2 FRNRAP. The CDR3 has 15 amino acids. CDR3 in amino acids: CASGLGYGRNTEAFF. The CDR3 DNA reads TGTGCTAGTGGTTTGGGCTATGGGAGGAACACTGAAGCTTTCTTT.

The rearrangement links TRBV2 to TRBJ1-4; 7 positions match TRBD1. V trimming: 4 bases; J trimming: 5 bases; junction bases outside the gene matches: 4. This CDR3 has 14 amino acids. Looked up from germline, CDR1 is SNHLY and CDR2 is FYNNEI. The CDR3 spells CASSAQGRNEKLFF. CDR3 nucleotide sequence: TGTGCCAGCAGTGCACAGGGGAGGAATGAAAAACTGTTTTTT.

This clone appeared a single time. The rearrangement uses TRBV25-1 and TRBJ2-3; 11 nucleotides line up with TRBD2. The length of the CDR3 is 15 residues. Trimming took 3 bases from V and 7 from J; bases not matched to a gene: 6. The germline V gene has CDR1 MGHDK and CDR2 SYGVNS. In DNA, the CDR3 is TGTGCCAGCAGTGACGCTAGCGGGAGGTTATATACGCAGTATTTT. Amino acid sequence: CASSDASGRLYTQYF.

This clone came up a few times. CDR3 in DNA: TGTGCCAGTAGTATTAGTCCCAGGGAAACCTACGAGCAGTACTTC. Amino acids: CASSISPRETYEQYF. The gene calls are TRBV19 and TRBJ2-7, with D perhaps TRBD1 (5 bases). The germline gives CDR1 LNHDA, CDR2 SQIVND (reference sequence). CDR3 size: 15 residues. V lost 3 bases, J lost 2 bases, and 14 bases lay in between.

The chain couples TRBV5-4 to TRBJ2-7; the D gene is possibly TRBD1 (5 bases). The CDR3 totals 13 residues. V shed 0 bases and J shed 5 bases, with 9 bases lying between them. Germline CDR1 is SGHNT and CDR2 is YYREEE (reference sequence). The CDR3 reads CASSLGGFNEQYF. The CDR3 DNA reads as TGTGCCAGCAGCTTGGGGGGCTTCAACGAGCAGTACTTC.

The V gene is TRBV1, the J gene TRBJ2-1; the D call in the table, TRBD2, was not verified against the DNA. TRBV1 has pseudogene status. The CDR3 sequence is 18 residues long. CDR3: CTSSQDLNLAGSYNEQFF. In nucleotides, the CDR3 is TGCACCAGCAGCCAAGATCTCAACCTAGCGGGGTCCTACAATGAGCAGTTCTTC.

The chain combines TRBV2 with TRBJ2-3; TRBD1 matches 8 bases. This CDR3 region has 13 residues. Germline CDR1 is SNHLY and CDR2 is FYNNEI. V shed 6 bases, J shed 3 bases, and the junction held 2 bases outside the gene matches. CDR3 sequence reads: CASRRDRTDTQYF. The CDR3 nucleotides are TGTGCCAGCAGGCGGGACAGGACAGATACGCAGTATTTT.

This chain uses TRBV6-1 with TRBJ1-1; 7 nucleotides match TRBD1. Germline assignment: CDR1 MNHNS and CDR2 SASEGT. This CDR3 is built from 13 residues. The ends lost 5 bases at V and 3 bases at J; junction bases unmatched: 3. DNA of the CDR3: TGTGCCAGCAGTCAACAGGGGTACACTGAAGCTTTCTTT. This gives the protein CASSQQGYTEAFF.

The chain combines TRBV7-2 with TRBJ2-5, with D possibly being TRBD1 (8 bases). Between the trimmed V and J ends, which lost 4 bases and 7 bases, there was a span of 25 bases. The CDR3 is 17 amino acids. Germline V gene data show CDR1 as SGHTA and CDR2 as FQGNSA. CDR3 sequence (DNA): TGTGCCAGCAGCTCCCCCGACCGGGACAGGTGGGAGGGGACCCAGTACTTC. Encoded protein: CASSSPDRDRWEGTQYF. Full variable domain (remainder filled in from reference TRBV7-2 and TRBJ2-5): GAGVSQSPSNKVTEKGKDVELRCDPISGHTALYWYRQSLGQGLEFLIYFQGNSAPDKSGLPSDRFSAERTGGSVSTLTIQRTQQEDSAVYLCASSSPDRDRWEGTQYFGPGTRLLVL.

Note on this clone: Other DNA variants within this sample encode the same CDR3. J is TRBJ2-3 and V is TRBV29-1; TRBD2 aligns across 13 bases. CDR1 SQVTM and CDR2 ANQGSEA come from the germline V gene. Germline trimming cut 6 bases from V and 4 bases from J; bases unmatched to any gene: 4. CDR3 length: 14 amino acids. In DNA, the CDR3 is TGCAGCGTGAGGACTAGCGGGAGAGCAGATACGCAGTATTTT. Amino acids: CSVRTSGRADTQYF.